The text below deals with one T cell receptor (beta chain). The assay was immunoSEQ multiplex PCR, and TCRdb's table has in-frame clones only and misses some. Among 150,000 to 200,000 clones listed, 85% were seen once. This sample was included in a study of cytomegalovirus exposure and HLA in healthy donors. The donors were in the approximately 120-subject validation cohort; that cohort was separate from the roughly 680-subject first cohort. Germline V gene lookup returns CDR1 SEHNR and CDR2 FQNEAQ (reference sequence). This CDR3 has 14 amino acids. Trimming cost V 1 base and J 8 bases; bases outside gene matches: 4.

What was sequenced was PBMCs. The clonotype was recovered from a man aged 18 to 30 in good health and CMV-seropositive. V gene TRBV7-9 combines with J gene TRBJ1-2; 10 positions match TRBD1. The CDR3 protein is CASSLVGTGVGYTF. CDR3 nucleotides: TGTGCCAGCAGCTTAGTCGGGACAGGGGTAGGCTACACCTTC.